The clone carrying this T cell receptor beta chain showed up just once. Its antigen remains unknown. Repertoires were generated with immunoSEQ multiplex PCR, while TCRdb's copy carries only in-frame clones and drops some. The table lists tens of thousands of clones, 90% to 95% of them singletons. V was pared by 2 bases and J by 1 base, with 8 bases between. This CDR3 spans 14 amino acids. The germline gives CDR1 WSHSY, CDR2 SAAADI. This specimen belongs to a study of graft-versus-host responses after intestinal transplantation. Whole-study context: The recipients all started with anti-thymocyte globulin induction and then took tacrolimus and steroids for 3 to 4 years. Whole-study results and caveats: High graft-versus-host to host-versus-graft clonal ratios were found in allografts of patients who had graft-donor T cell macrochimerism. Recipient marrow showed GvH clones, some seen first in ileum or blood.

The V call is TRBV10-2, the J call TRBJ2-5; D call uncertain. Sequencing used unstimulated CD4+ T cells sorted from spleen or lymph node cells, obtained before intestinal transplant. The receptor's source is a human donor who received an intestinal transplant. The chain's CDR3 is CASSEPLLQETQYF. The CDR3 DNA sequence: TGCGCCAGCAGTGAGCCCCTCCTCCAAGAGACCCAGTACTTC.